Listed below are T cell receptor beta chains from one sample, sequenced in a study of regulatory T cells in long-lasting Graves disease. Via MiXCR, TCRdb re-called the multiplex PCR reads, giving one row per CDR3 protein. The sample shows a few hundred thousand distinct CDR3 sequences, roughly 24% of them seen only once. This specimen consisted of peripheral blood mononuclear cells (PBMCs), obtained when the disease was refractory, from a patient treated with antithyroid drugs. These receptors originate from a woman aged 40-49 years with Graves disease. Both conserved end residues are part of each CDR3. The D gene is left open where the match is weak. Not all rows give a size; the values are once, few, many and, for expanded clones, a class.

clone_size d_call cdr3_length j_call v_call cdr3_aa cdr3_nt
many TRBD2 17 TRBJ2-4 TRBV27 CASSPLWAGGPVNIQYF TGTGCCAGCAGTCCCCTATGGGCGGGAGGGCCGGTAAACATTCAGTACTTC
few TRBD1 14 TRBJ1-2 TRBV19 CASSHRDSLYGYTF TGTGCCAGTAGTCACCGGGACAGCCTCTATGGCTACACCTTC
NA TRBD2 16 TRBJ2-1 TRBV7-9 CASSLVYSGNYNEQFF TGTGCCAGCAGCTTAGTTTACAGCGGGAATTACAATGAGCAGTTCTTC
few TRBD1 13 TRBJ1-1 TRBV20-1 CSAPLGGKAEAFF TGCAGTGCCCCGTTAGGGGGCAAAGCTGAAGCTTTCTTT
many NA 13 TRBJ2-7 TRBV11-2 CASSWGGTYEQYF TGTGCCAGCAGCTGGGGCGGGACCTACGAGCAGTACTTC
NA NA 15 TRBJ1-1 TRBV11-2 CASSLGPLLDTEAFF TGTGCCAGCAGCTTAGGTCCCTTGCTGGACACTGAAGCTTTCTTT
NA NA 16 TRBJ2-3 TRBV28 CASSPHIGDGTDTQYF TGTGCCAGCAGTCCACACATCGGGGACGGCACAGATACGCAGTATTTT
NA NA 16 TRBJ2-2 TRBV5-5 CASSLWVGKDAGELFF TGCGCCAGCAGCTTGTGGGTCGGGAAGGACGCCGGGGAGCTGTTTTTT
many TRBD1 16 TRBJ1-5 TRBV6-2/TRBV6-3 CASSDRGRSPNQPQHF TGTGCCAGCAGCGACAGGGGTCGGAGCCCGAATCAGCCCCAGCATTTT
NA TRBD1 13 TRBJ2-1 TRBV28 CASSWDSYNEQFF TGTGCCAGCAGTTGGGACAGCTACAATGAGCAGTTCTTC
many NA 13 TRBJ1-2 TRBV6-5 CASSYQGNYGYTF TGTGCCAGCAGTTACCAGGGGAACTATGGCTACACCTTC
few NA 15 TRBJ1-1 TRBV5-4 CASSRRGGENTEAFF TGTGCCAGCAGCCGGCGGGGGGGGGAAAACACTGAAGCTTTCTTT
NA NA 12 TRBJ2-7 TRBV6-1 CVSRTTNYEQYF TGTGTCAGCAGGACTACCAACTACGAGCAGTACTTC
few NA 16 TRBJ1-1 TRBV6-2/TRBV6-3 CASSYYINGVGTEAFF TGTGCCAGCAGTTACTATATAAATGGGGTGGGCACTGAAGCTTTCTTT
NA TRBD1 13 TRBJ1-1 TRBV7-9 CASIKGQGASAFF TGTGCCAGCATCAAAGGACAGGGAGCGTCAGCTTTCTTT
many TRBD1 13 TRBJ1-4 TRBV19 CASLGQLNEKLFF TGTGCCAGTTTGGGACAGCTTAATGAAAAACTGTTTTTT
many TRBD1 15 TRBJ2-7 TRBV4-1 CASSRMPGQTYEQYF TGCGCCAGCAGCCGCATGCCGGGACAGACCTACGAGCAGTACTTC
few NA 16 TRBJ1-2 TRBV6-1 CASSNRAEYLPYGYTF TGTGCCAGCAGTAATCGAGCAGAATACCTACCCTATGGCTACACCTTC
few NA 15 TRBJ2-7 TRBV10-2 CASSGQSNSIYEQYF TGCGCCAGCAGTGGTCAGAGTAACTCAATATACGAGCAGTACTTC
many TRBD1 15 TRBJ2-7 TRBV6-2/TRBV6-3 CASSYLGQGASEQYF TGTGCCAGCAGTTACCTGGGACAGGGGGCTAGTGAGCAGTACTTC
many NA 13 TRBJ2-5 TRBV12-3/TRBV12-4 CASTPGEGKTQYF TGTGCCAGCACACCGGGCGAGGGGAAGACCCAGTACTTC
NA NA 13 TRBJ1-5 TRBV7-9 CASSLTPFQPQHF TGTGCCAGCAGCCTAACTCCGTTCCAGCCCCAGCATTTT
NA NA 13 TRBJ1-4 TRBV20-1 CSPKSPLGEKLFF TGCAGTCCCAAAAGCCCGTTAGGTGAAAAACTGTTTTTT
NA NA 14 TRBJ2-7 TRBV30 CAYNPGEIGGEQHF TGTGCCTACAACCCAGGGGAAATAGGAGGCGAGCAGCACTTC
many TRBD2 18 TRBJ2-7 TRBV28 CASRPGLAGPSHIYEQYF TGTGCCAGCAGACCCGGACTAGCGGGACCCTCACATATATACGAGCAGTACTTC
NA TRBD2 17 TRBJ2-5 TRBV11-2 CASSLDITSGDQETQYF TGTGCCAGCAGCTTAGATATCACTAGCGGGGACCAAGAGACCCAGTACTTC
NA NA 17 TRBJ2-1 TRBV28 CASSLLRAAAARNEQFF TGTGCCAGCAGTTTACTACGGGCGGCGGCGGCTAGGAATGAGCAGTTCTTC
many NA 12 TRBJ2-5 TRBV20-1 CSASAAQETQYF TGCAGTGCGTCCGCAGCTCAGGAGACCCAGTACTTC
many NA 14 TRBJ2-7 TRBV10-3 CAISKDRIEVEQYF TGTGCCATCAGTAAAGACAGGATTGAGGTCGAGCAGTACTTC
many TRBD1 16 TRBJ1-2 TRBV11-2 CASRQGGGSRYYGYTF TGTGCCAGCAGACAAGGGGGCGGGTCACGATACTATGGCTACACCTTC
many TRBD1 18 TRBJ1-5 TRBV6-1 CAGGTDLGKIVSNQPQHF TGTGCCGGTGGGACAGATTTAGGGAAGATTGTGAGCAATCAGCCCCAGCATTTT
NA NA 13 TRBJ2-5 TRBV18 CASSPRNQETQYF TGTGCCAGCTCACCCAGGAACCAAGAGACCCAGTACTTC
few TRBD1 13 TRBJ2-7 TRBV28 CASTGQGVLEQYF TGTGCCAGCACAGGACAGGGGGTATTAGAGCAGTACTTC
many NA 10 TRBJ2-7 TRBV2 CASSTYEQYF TGTGCCAGCAGTACTTACGAGCAGTACTTC
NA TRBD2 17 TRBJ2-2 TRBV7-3 CASSMSTSGKNTGELFF TGTGCCAGCTCCATGAGTACTAGCGGGAAAAACACCGGGGAGCTGTTTTTT
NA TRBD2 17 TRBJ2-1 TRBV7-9 CASSLGSRREVVHEQFF TGTGCCAGCAGCTTAGGCTCACGGCGGGAGGTTGTGCATGAGCAGTTCTTC
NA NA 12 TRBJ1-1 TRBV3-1 CASSQVSTEAFF TGTGCCAGCAGCCAAGTTTCCACTGAAGCTTTCTTT
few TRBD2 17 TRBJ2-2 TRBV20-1 CSARDLTSGSHGGELFF TGCAGTGCTAGAGATCTGACTAGCGGGAGCCATGGCGGGGAGCTGTTTTTT